Following are 6 T cell receptor beta chains from one sample sequenced in a study of siplizumab effects on memory and regulatory T cells. TCRdb keeps only in-frame clones here, not all; method: immunoSEQ multiplex PCR. The sample contains some 100,000 clones, 93% of which appear only once. Sequences were obtained from non-Treg CD4+ T cells sorted from blood. These receptors were taken from a human donor in good health.

DNA for the CDR3: TGTGCCAGCAGCTTAGTCAGGGCGGGGAACACCATATATTTT. Translating it yields CASSLVRAGNTIYF. This sequence joins TRBV11-2 and TRBJ1-3; TRBD1 might be the D (5 bases). Germline V CDR1 and CDR2: SGHAT, FQNNGV. This CDR3 is 14 amino acids long. V lost 1 base to trimming and J lost 7 bases, with 11 bases between them.

V and J are TRBV7-3 and TRBJ1-2; D gene unclear. The CDR3 extends over 17 amino acids. V was clipped by 1 base and J by 8 bases, with 23 bases between them. Per the germline V gene, CDR1 is SGHTA and CDR2 is FQGTGA. CDR3 sequence reads: CASSLSSTSPKVYGYTF. For the CDR3, the DNA is TGTGCCAGCAGCTTAAGTTCCACTTCGCCTAAAGTATACGGCTACACCTTC.

The chain has TRBV7-8 and TRBJ1-2; tentative D call: TRBD1 (5 bases). Germline-derived CDR1 and CDR2 are SGHVS and FQNEAQ. The CDR3 covers 13 residues. The V and J ends lost 4 bases and 1 base respectively, with 7 bases between them. CDR3 sequence reads: CASSSRVNYGYTF. In DNA form, the CDR3 reads TGTGCCAGCAGCTCCAGGGTTAACTATGGCTACACCTTC.

V usage is TRBV25-1 and J usage is TRBJ1-1; D gene ambiguous. V was clipped by 1 base and J by 1 base, with 7 bases between them. This CDR3 contains 14 residues. Germline V CDR1 and CDR2: MGHDK, SYGVNS. The CDR3 sequence: CASSESRWNTEAFF. CDR3 in DNA: TGTGCCAGCAGTGAATCACGGTGGAACACTGAAGCTTTCTTT. Complete variable domain (other parts from reference TRBV25-1 and TRBJ1-1): EADIYQTPRYLVIGTGKKITLECSQTMGHDKMYWYQQDPGMELHLIHYSYGVNSTEKGDLSSESTVSRIRTEHFPLTLESARPSHTSQYLCASSESRWNTEAFFGQGTRLTVV.

The V call is TRBV18, the J call TRBJ2-7, with 11 bases fitting TRBD1. There are 14 residues in the CDR3. V was pared by 3 bases and J by 4 bases, with 2 bases of the junction left unmatched. Germline CDR1 reads KGHSH; CDR2 reads LQKENI. The CDR3 protein is CASSPGQGAYEQYF. The DNA of the CDR3 is TGTGCCAGCTCACCCGGACAGGGGGCTTACGAGCAGTACTTC.

The chain couples TRBV9 to TRBJ2-1, with 7 bases matching TRBD2. CDR1 and CDR2 (germline): SGDLS, YYNGEE. This CDR3 has 15 amino acids. Trimming at V came to 4 bases and at J to 10 bases, leaving 14 bases not matched to a gene. The CDR3 reads CASSPGWEGRLEQFF. The CDR3 region has the DNA TGTGCCAGCAGCCCCGGGTGGGAGGGACGCTTGGAGCAGTTCTTC.